This T cell receptor beta chain stems from a study of OX40 agonist ivuxolimab in advanced cancers. Turning to the study itself: Administration of intravenous ivuxolimab to patients occurred every 2 weeks at 0.01 to 10 mg/kg.

Sequenced by immunoSEQ multiplex PCR; TCRdb stores in-frame clones only, minus some. This repertoire shows around 70,000 clones, 75% to 85% found once; its top ten account for around 1.1%. The study, taken as a whole, reports: The investigators did not determine what antigen specificity the expanded peripheral T cells had. Some of the lowest clonal expansion was seen in partial responders at 0.1-3.0 mg/kg.

Germline loops: CDR1 KGHSH, CDR2 LQKENI. V dropped 0 bases and J dropped 9 bases, with 17 bases sitting between them. The CDR3 length is 16 residues. Concerning this clone: Its antigen is still unknown.

The chain recombines TRBV18 with TRBJ2-2; D unresolved. The receptor was derived from an adult with an advanced solid tumor such as melanoma, head and neck, liver or kidney cancer. The specimen comprised CD4+ or CD8+ T cells sorted from blood, sampled in a trial of the OX40 agonist ivuxolimab. The CDR3 here is CASSPPSPIPSRELFF. The CDR3 DNA sequence: TGTGCCAGCTCACCACCGTCCCCCATTCCTTCCCGGGAGCTGTTTTTT.